A single sample gave rise to the 16 T cell receptor beta chains below, sequenced in a study of blood T cell repertoires in COVID-19. Profiling relied on immunoSEQ multiplex PCR, and the TCRdb table lists in-frame clones only, not all of them. Of around 300,000 clones listed, roughly 89% are singletons. The sequenced sample consisted of peripheral blood. The origin of the receptors is a man over 45 with acute or convalescent COVID-19.

This rearrangement joins TRBV7-9 to TRBJ2-6; unclear D gene. The CDR3 contains 14 residues. Looked up from germline, CDR1 is SEHNR and CDR2 is FQNEAQ (reference sequence). V lost 5 bases to trimming and J lost 0 bases, with 5 bases between them. The CDR3 region has the DNA TGTGCCAGCAGCCCGTTCTCTGGGGCCAACGTCCTGACTTTC. This gives the protein CASSPFSGANVLTF.

CDR3 loop: CASSLAGTGGSYEQYF. CDR3 sequence (DNA): TGTGCCAGCAGCTTAGCCGGGACAGGGGGGTCCTACGAGCAGTACTTC. This chain joins TRBV7-3 and TRBJ2-7, with TRBD1 identical over 11 bases. Trimming took 2 bases from V and 1 from J; bases not matched to a gene: 4. Looked up from germline, CDR1 is SGHTA and CDR2 is FQGTGA. The CDR3 is made up of 16 amino acids.

V and J are TRBV4-1 and TRBJ1-4; 8 bases line up with TRBD1. V lost 5 bases and J lost 7; bases outside the gene matches: 3. The CDR3 totals 13 residues. Germline V gene sequence: CDR1 MGHRA, CDR2 YSYEKL. CDR3 sequence (DNA): TGCGCCAGCAGCTATACAGGGGGTGAAAAACTGTTTTTT. Translation: CASSYTGGEKLFF.

The chain combines TRBV30 with TRBJ1-1; D is possibly TRBD1 (6 bases). The V end lost 3 bases, the J end lost 0 bases, and 11 bases lay between the germline ends. This CDR3 has 14 residues. Looked up from germline, CDR1 is GTSNPN and CDR2 is SVGIG (reference sequence). The CDR3 sequence is CAWSPGTLNTEAFF. In DNA form, the CDR3 reads TGTGCCTGGAGCCCCGGGACACTGAACACTGAAGCTTTCTTT.

The V and J genes are TRBV3-1 (or the pseudogene TRBV3-2) and TRBJ1-1; the D is unclear. Germline V gene lookup returns CDR1 LGHDT and CDR2 YNNKEL (reference sequence). The CDR3 is 13 amino acids. Trimming left V 0 bases short and J 11 bases short, with 13 bases between. The CDR3: CASSQEISGKAFF. CDR3 in DNA: TGTGCCAGCAGCCAAGAGATATCGGGGAAGGCTTTCTTT.

This rearrangement joins TRBV5-6 to TRBJ1-1; weak D call: TRBD1 (5 bases). This CDR3 is built from 12 residues. Germline V lookup: CDR1 SGHDT, CDR2 YYEEEE. V was pared by 3 bases and J by 11 bases, with 14 bases between. CDR3 protein: CASSWKDSRAFF. CDR3 nucleotides: TGTGCCAGCAGCTGGAAAGACAGTAGGGCTTTCTTT.

The CDR3 protein is CASSESGGAAGELFF. The CDR3 nucleotides are TGTGCCAGCAGCGAAAGCGGGGGGGCCGCCGGGGAGCTGTTTTTT. V gene TRBV9 combines with J gene TRBJ2-2; 10 nucleotides line up with TRBD2. Germline CDR1 reads SGDLS; CDR2 reads YYNGEE. After removal of 3 bases from V and 6 bases from J, the junction contained 5 bases not matched to a gene. CDR3 length: 15 amino acids.

The chain's CDR3 is CASSGVRGTYEQYF. DNA of the CDR3: TGCGCCAGCAGTGGGGTTCGGGGAACGTACGAGCAGTACTTC. V is TRBV10-2 and J is TRBJ2-7; D is perhaps TRBD2 (5 bases). This CDR3 is 14 amino acids long. V lost 4 bases and J 4 bases, leaving 14 bases between the germline ends. Germline values: CDR1 WSHSY, CDR2 SAAADI.

J is TRBJ1-1 and V is TRBV11-3, with D unclear. V was shortened by 5 bases and J by 3 bases, with 16 bases between the two germline ends. CDR1 and CDR2 (germline): SGHNT, YENEEA. The CDR3 has 15 residues. The CDR3 nucleotides are TGTGCCAGCAGCGGTCCAAGGAAAGCGGACACTGAAGCTTTCTTT. Its protein is CASSGPRKADTEAFF.

The V and J genes are TRBV7-9 and TRBJ2-7; maybe TRBD1 (6 bases). The germline V and J ends were trimmed by 4 bases and 3 bases, with 25 bases remaining between them. Germline V gives CDR1 SEHNR, CDR2 FQNEAQ (reference sequence). The CDR3 is made up of 18 amino acids. The CDR3 DNA sequence: TGTGCCAGCAGCTCGCGTTCGACAGGACAGAAAAACCTCTACGAGCAGTACTTC. It encodes CASSSRSTGQKNLYEQYF.

Points on this clone: At one end, the junction sequence differs from germline, possibly due to a read error. The chain uses TRBV2 and TRBJ1-3, with TRBD1 as a possible D gene (5 bases). Germline-derived CDR1 and CDR2 are SNHLY and FYNNEI. The CDR3 loop spans 16 amino acids. CDR3 bases: TGTGCCGGCAGGGTGAGGAAGCCGATCTCTGGAAACACCATATATTTT. Its translation is CAGRVRKPISGNTIYF.

This chain links TRBV7-8 with TRBJ2-2, with D maybe TRBD2 (6 bases). The CDR3 spans 16 residues. V lost 0 bases and J lost 4, with 12 bases in between. CDR1 is SGHVS and CDR2 is FQNEAQ in the germline V gene. CDR3 coding DNA: TGTGCCAGCAGCTTAGCGGGCGGGGCCGGCACCGGGGAGCTGTTTTTT. Translating gives CASSLAGGAGTGELFF.

The CDR3 reads CASSLAIAGTFNEQFF. The DNA for the CDR3 is TGTGCCAGCAGCTTAGCTATCGCCGGGACATTCAATGAGCAGTTCTTC. This chain uses TRBV7-2 with TRBJ2-1; TRBD1 is a possible D gene (6 bases). Germline CDR1 reads SGHTA; CDR2 reads FQGNSA. This CDR3 has 16 residues. V lost 0 bases, J lost 6 bases, and 15 bases lay in between. The full variable domain, in which reference TRBV7-2 and TRBJ2-1 provide the parts outside the CDR3, is GAGVSQSPSNKVTEKGKDVELRCDPISGHTALYWYRQSLGQGLEFLIYFQGNSAPDKSGLPSDRFSAERTGGSVSTLTIQRTQQEDSAVYLCASSLAIAGTFNEQFFGPGTRLTVL.

The chain combines TRBV15 with TRBJ2-3, with 9 bases aligning to TRBD1. CDR3 length: 15 residues. Germline assignment: CDR1 LNHNV and CDR2 YYDKDF (reference sequence). J was trimmed by 6 bases and V by 1 base; bases with no gene match: 5. CDR3: CATSRAGQGGDTQYF. The CDR3 bases are TGTGCCACCAGCAGAGCGGGACAGGGAGGTGATACGCAGTATTTT.

Comments on this clone: An end of the junction does not agree with germline; a read error may underlie this. This chain links TRBV10-3 with TRBJ1-4, with unresolved D. Germline CDR1 ENHRY, CDR2 SYGVKD. The CDR3 consists of 13 residues. This CDR3 is CANSRGLEEKLFF. The CDR3 DNA reads TGTGCCAACAGTCGGGGTTTGGAAGAAAAACTGTTTTTT.

The V gene is TRBV18, the J gene TRBJ2-7; D possibly corresponds to TRBD1 (5 bases). Trimming took off 5 bases at V and 1 base at J, with 15 bases between the two ends. The CDR3 consists of 15 residues. Germline assignment: CDR1 KGHSH and CDR2 LQKENI. CDR3 coding DNA: TGTGCCAGCTCAACCACAGGACAACGGTCCTACGAGCAGTACTTC. Its protein is CASSTTGQRSYEQYF.